The next 21 T cell receptor beta chains were all read from a single sample in a study of blood T cell repertoires in COVID-19. Repertoires were generated with immunoSEQ multiplex PCR, while TCRdb's copy carries only in-frame clones and drops some. This sample has 85,000 to 100,000 clones, with about 86% found just once. Input material: peripheral blood. Receptor source: a woman aged 60-70 years in a cohort sampled during active or convalescent COVID-19.

V gene TRBV6-5 combines with J gene TRBJ1-5; D may be TRBD1 (6 bases). V lost 8 bases to trimming and J lost 4 bases, with 12 bases between them. Germline V gene data show CDR1 as MNHEY and CDR2 as SVGAGI. This CDR3 is 13 amino acids long. The CDR3 is CASGGRGNQPQHF. In DNA, the CDR3 is TGTGCCAGCGGCGGCAGGGGTAATCAGCCCCAGCATTTT.

The rearrangement links TRBV5-1 to TRBJ2-2; D is unclear. This CDR3 has 15 residues. Germline lookup yields CDR1 SGHRS and CDR2 YFSETQ. Trimming cost V 0 bases and J 0 bases, with 6 bases left between them. CDR3 in amino acids: CASSLGTSNTGELFF. The CDR3 DNA is TGCGCCAGCAGCTTGGGAACTTCGAACACCGGGGAGCTGTTTTTT.

This chain uses TRBV5-5 with TRBJ2-7; D call uncertain. The CDR3 is made up of 14 amino acids. V lost 0 bases and J 1 base, leaving 8 bases between the germline ends. Germline lookup yields CDR1 SGHKS and CDR2 YYEKEE (reference sequence). The CDR3 loop reads CASSLELASYEQYF. CDR3 coding DNA: TGTGCCAGCAGCTTGGAGTTGGCATCCTACGAGCAGTACTTC.

The chain has TRBV7-9 and TRBJ2-2, with TRBD1 matching over 9 bases. The CDR3 is 15 residues long. CDR1 and CDR2 (germline): SEHNR, FQNEAQ (reference sequence). After removal of 5 bases from V and 6 bases from J, the junction contained 7 bases not matched to a gene. This CDR3 is CASSPGQGNAGELFF. In DNA form, the CDR3 reads TGTGCCAGCAGCCCGGGACAGGGTAATGCCGGGGAGCTGTTTTTT.

The chain carries TRBV10-1 and TRBJ2-7, with D perhaps TRBD2 (5 bases). The V gene lost 0 bases and the J gene lost 3 bases, with 12 bases spanning the gap. The CDR3 runs to 15 residues. The germline V gene has CDR1 WNHNN and CDR2 SYGVQD (reference sequence). CDR3 sequence reads: CASSESPASIYEQYF. The CDR3 bases are TGCGCCAGCAGTGAGTCCCCGGCTAGCATCTACGAGCAGTACTTC.

This chain uses TRBV12-3 or TRBV12-4 with TRBJ2-5; D is unresolved. Trimming left V 1 base short and J 7 bases short, with 10 bases between. The length of the CDR3 is 13 residues. The CDR3 loop is CASSLGSSGTQYF. The CDR3 nucleotides read TGTGCCAGCAGTTTAGGTTCCTCGGGGACCCAGTACTTC.

J is TRBJ2-3 and V is TRBV5-1, with 15 bases aligning to TRBD2. CDR1 is SGHRS, CDR2 YFSETQ, per germline. The CDR3 runs to 18 residues. The V and J ends lost 4 bases and 4 bases, in that order; junction bases with no gene match: 10. The CDR3 DNA reads as TGCGCCAGCAGCGTAGCCCGGACTAGCGGGAGGGGGGCAGATACGCAGTATTTT. Translation: CASSVARTSGRGADTQYF.

The genes are TRBV7-6 and TRBJ2-3; TRBD1 matches at 12 bases. J was trimmed by 5 bases and V by 1 base; bases with no gene match: 7. CDR3 size: 17 residues. CDR1 is SGHVS, CDR2 FNYEAQ, per germline. CDR3 in DNA: TGTGCCAGCAGCTTAGTTCCGGGACAGGGGGCCAAAGATACGCAGTATTTT. Translating gives CASSLVPGQGAKDTQYF.

This chain uses TRBV27 with TRBJ2-7; 12 nucleotides line up with TRBD2. Germline assignment: CDR1 MNHEY and CDR2 SMNVEV (reference sequence). There are 19 residues in the CDR3. V lost 4 bases, J lost 8 bases, and 21 bases stayed unmatched. CDR3 sequence: CASSSFANGLAGLGTQQYF. The CDR3 coding sequence is TGTGCCAGCAGTTCCTTCGCTAACGGACTAGCGGGATTGGGGACCCAGCAGTACTTC.

This chain connects TRBV12-3 or TRBV12-4 to TRBJ1-1, with 7 bases identical to TRBD1. The CDR3 has 13 amino acids. Losses at the gene ends were 5 bases for V and 5 bases for J; bases not matched to a gene: 5. CDR3 in DNA: TGTGCCAGCAGTCTCGGACAGGAGACTGAAGCTTTCTTT. It specifies CASSLGQETEAFF.

The CDR3 sequence is CASSQRSRGGEQYF. The CDR3 DNA reads as TGTGCCAGCAGCCAACGGAGTCGGGGGGGCGAGCAGTACTTC. The chain links TRBV3-1 (or the pseudogene TRBV3-2) to TRBJ2-7; 8 positions agree with TRBD2. This CDR3 has 14 residues. Trimming cost V 2 bases and J 6 bases; bases outside gene matches: 6. CDR1 is LGHDT, CDR2 YNNKEL, per germline (reference sequence).

The chain employs TRBV18 and TRBJ1-5; D might be TRBD1 (6 bases). The CDR3 has 14 residues. The V gene lost 1 base and the J gene lost 4 bases, with 8 bases spanning the gap. Looked up from germline, CDR1 is KGHSH and CDR2 is LQKENI. The CDR3 protein is CASSPRDKNQPQHF. CDR3 sequence (DNA): TGTGCCAGCTCACCACGGGACAAGAATCAGCCCCAGCATTTT.

As DNA, the CDR3 is TGTGCCAGTAGGAATCAACAGGGAATTGAGTCTGGGGCCAACGTCCTGACTTTC. Its protein is CASRNQQGIESGANVLTF. The genes are TRBV19 and TRBJ2-6, with D possibly TRBD1 on 6 matching bases. Germline V CDR1 and CDR2: LNHDA, SQIVND (reference sequence). The CDR3 sequence is 18 residues long. Trimming left V 6 bases short and J 1 base short, with 19 bases between.

This rearrangement joins TRBV7-2 to TRBJ2-1, with D possibly matching TRBD2 (5 bases). The CDR3 covers 19 residues. Germline CDR1 SGHTA, CDR2 FQGNSA. V was cut by 4 bases and J by 2 bases, with 24 bases left in between. CDR3 loop: CASSSPLAARGGPYNEQFF. For the CDR3, the DNA is TGTGCCAGCAGCTCGCCCTTGGCAGCGAGAGGAGGCCCCTACAATGAGCAGTTCTTC.

This chain joins TRBV5-1 and TRBJ2-7; TRBD2 matches 13 bases. The germline gives CDR1 SGHRS, CDR2 YFSETQ. This CDR3 is built from 18 residues. The V and J ends lost 3 bases and 4 bases, in that order; junction bases with no gene match: 13. The CDR3 sequence: CASSSGTSGEDNGYEQYF. Here the CDR3 DNA reads TGCGCCAGCAGCTCAGGGACTAGCGGGGAGGACAATGGGTACGAGCAGTACTTC.

The chain's CDR3 is CASSPSDRMNEQYF. The DNA for the CDR3 is TGTGCCAGCAGTCCGTCCGACAGGATGAACGAGCAGTACTTC. J is TRBJ2-7 and V is TRBV6-5; a possible D gene is TRBD1 (6 bases). The V gene lost 5 bases and the J gene lost 5 bases, with 16 bases spanning the gap. The germline V gene has CDR1 MNHEY and CDR2 SVGAGI. This CDR3 has 14 residues.

The chain employs TRBV30 and TRBJ1-3; D not certain. The V end was cut by 2 bases, the J end by 4 bases, with 12 bases between. The CDR3 sequence is 14 residues long. Germline CDR1 and CDR2: GTSNPN and SVGIG (reference sequence). Here the CDR3 DNA reads TGTGCCTGGAGTTTCCGGGTCCCGGGAAACACCATATATTTT. It translates to CAWSFRVPGNTIYF. Full variable domain (missing parts from reference TRBV30 and TRBJ1-3): SQTIHQWPATLVQPVGSPLSLECTVEGTSNPNLYWYRQAAGRGLQLLFYSVGIGQISSEVPQNLSASRPQDRQFILSSKKLLLSDSGFYLCAWSFRVPGNTIYFGEGSWLTVV.

The rearrangement links TRBV3-1 (or the pseudogene TRBV3-2) to TRBJ2-2; 10 nucleotides agree with TRBD2. The V gene's germline CDR1 is LGHDT and CDR2 YNNKEL (reference sequence). The CDR3 is 16 amino acids. The trim removed 4 bases at V and 6 bases at J, leaving 8 bases unmatched. CDR3 bases: TGTGCCAGCAGCCGGAGCGGGAGGGCCGGTTCCGGGGAGCTGTTTTTT. As protein: CASSRSGRAGSGELFF.

The chain has TRBV19 and TRBJ2-3; 10 bases agree with TRBD1. The CDR3 runs 18 residues. In germline, CDR1 is LNHDA, CDR2 SQIVND (reference sequence). Trimming removed 2 bases from V and 1 base from J; junction bases left unmatched: 9. CDR3 sequence: CASSIKPTGGARTDTQYF. In nucleotides, the CDR3 is TGTGCCAGTAGTATAAAACCGACAGGGGGCGCCCGCACAGATACGCAGTATTTT.

The V gene is TRBV30, the J gene TRBJ1-5; TRBD1 matches 7 bases. CDR1 is GTSNPN and CDR2 is SVGIG in the germline V gene (reference sequence). There are 13 residues in the CDR3. Trimming at V came to 5 bases and at J to 2 bases, leaving 3 bases not matched to a gene. CDR3: CAWAGTGNQPQHF. CDR3 bases: TGTGCCTGGGCCGGGACAGGCAATCAGCCCCAGCATTTT.

The chain recombines TRBV10-1 with TRBJ1-5, with D unresolved. The length of the CDR3 is 17 residues. Germline V lookup: CDR1 WNHNN, CDR2 SYGVQD (reference sequence). V dropped 8 bases and J dropped 3 bases, with 23 bases sitting between them. CDR3 protein: CASYLKKRRRPNQPQHF. The CDR3 nucleotides are TGCGCCAGCTACCTAAAGAAGAGGAGACGGCCCAATCAGCCCCAGCATTTT.